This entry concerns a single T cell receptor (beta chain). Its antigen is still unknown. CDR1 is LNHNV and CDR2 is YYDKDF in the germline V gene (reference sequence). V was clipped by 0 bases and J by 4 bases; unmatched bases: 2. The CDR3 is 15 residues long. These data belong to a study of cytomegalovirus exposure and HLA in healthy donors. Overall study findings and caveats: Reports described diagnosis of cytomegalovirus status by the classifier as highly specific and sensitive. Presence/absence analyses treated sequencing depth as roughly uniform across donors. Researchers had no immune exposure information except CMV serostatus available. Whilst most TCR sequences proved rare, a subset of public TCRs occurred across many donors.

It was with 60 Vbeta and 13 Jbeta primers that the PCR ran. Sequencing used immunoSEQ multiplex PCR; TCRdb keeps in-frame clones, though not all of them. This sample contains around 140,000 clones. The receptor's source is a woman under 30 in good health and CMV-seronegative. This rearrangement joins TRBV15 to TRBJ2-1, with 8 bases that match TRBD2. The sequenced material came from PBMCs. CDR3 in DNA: TGTGCCACCAGCAGAGATCTAGCGGGTTACAATGAGCAGTTCTTC. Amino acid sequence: CATSRDLAGYNEQFF.